These 16 T cell receptor beta chains originate from one sample sequenced in a study of graft-versus-host responses after intestinal transplantation. Antigens for these TCRs are unknown. Profiled with immunoSEQ multiplex PCR; TCRdb holds only in-frame clones, not every one. The sample carries 80,000 to 100,000 clones, approximately 90% recorded once. This sample comprised unstimulated CD8+ T cells sorted from spleen or lymph node cells, obtained before transplant. These receptors were collected from a human donor who was the organ donor for an intestinal transplant.

V and J are TRBV7-6 and TRBJ1-1; D call uncertain. Germline loops: CDR1 SGHVS, CDR2 FNYEAQ. V was pared by 1 base and J by 3 bases, with 6 bases between. There are 13 residues in the CDR3. CDR3 region: CASSLELDTEAFF. CDR3 nucleotide sequence: TGTGCCAGCAGCTTAGAGTTAGACACTGAAGCTTTCTTT.

The rearrangement uses TRBV23-1 and TRBJ2-1; D gene uncertain. TRBV23-1 is identified as an open reading frame with a role that is uncertain. The CDR3 loop spans 15 amino acids. Trimming took 0 bases from V and 6 from J, leaving 12 bases between them. The CDR3 loop is CASSQSLSRANEQFF. The CDR3 coding sequence is TGCGCCAGCAGTCAATCCCTTAGCCGAGCCAATGAGCAGTTCTTC.

The chain has TRBV28 and TRBJ2-6, with a tentative D call TRBD1 (6 bases). Trimming pared 4 bases from V and 0 bases from J, leaving 13 bases between. The germline V gene has CDR1 MDHEN and CDR2 SYDVKM. CDR3 size: 17 residues. This CDR3 reads CASSSNRVTSGANVLTF. CDR3 in DNA: TGTGCCAGCAGTTCTAACAGGGTGACCTCTGGGGCCAACGTCCTGACTTTC.

The J gene is TRBJ2-3, the V gene TRBV5-1; 10 bases map to TRBD2. CDR1 and CDR2 from the germline V gene are SGHRS and YFSETQ. This CDR3 comprises 17 residues. The junction had 10 bases not matched to a gene; V was cut back by 5 bases and J by 1 base. The CDR3 DNA reads as TGCGCCAGCAGTAGCCTCGAGCGGGGGGGCGGCACAGATACGCAGTATTTT. Encoded protein: CASSSLERGGGTDTQYF. The whole variable domain, filled in from reference TRBV5-1 and TRBJ2-3, reads KAGVTQTPRYLIKTRGQQVTLSCSPISGHRSVSWYQQTPGQGLQFLFEYFSETQRNKGNFPGRFSGRQFSNSRSEMNVSTLELGDSALYLCASSSLERGGGTDTQYFGPGTRLTVL.

This chain links TRBV19 with TRBJ2-7; 9 bases align to TRBD1. This CDR3 region has 16 residues. After removal of 2 bases from V and 1 base from J, the junction contained 6 bases not matched to a gene. Germline lookup yields CDR1 LNHDA and CDR2 SQIVND (reference sequence). The CDR3 loop is CASSIRGQGASYEQYF. Here the CDR3 DNA reads TGTGCCAGTAGTATACGGGGACAGGGAGCTTCCTACGAGCAGTACTTC.

The chain links TRBV5-6 to TRBJ2-5; 8 bases map to TRBD1. Germline V gene data show CDR1 as SGHDT and CDR2 as YYEEEE. The CDR3 has 16 amino acids. V was clipped by 4 bases and J by 4 bases; unmatched bases: 12. In DNA form, the CDR3 reads TGTGCCAGCAGCCCCGGACAGGGTTATAGTTTAGAGACCCAGTACTTC. Translation gives CASSPGQGYSLETQYF.

This chain links TRBV27 with TRBJ2-1, with 9 positions matching TRBD2. Germline values: CDR1 MNHEY, CDR2 SMNVEV (reference sequence). Unmatched junction bases numbered 6, after V lost 4 bases and J lost 8 bases. The CDR3 covers 14 residues. Written as DNA, the CDR3 is TGTGCCAGCAGTTCCGGGACTAGCATGTATGAGCAGTTCTTC. It is translated as CASSSGTSMYEQFF.

This chain links TRBV2 with TRBJ2-1; D is unresolved. The V gene lost 7 bases and the J gene lost 5 bases, with 6 bases spanning the gap. The CDR3 consists of 11 residues. Looked up from germline, CDR1 is SNHLY and CDR2 is FYNNEI. The CDR3 bases are TGTGCCAGCAATGGGCACAATGAGCAGTTCTTC. Protein sequence: CASNGHNEQFF. Using reference TRBV2 and TRBJ2-1 for the parts outside the CDR3, the full variable domain is EPEVTQTPSHQVTQMGQEVILRCVPISNHLYFYWYRQILGQKVEFLVSFYNNEISEKSEIFDDQFSVERPDGSNFTLKIRSTKLEDSAMYFCASNGHNEQFFGPGTRLTVL.

The J gene is TRBJ2-1, the V gene TRBV7-2; 11 nucleotides match TRBD2. With 3 bases clipped from V and 1 base from J, the junction kept 8 bases outside the gene matches. Germline V gene data show CDR1 as SGHTA and CDR2 as FQGNSA. This CDR3 is built from 18 residues. CDR3 in DNA: TGTGCCAGCAGCTTCCACCGACTAGCGGGGTTTTCCTACAATGAGCAGTTCTTC. It codes for CASSFHRLAGFSYNEQFF.

This chain links TRBV19 with TRBJ1-5; possibly TRBD1 for D (5 bases). V shed 8 bases and J shed 11 bases, with 25 bases lying between them. Looked up from germline, CDR1 is LNHDA and CDR2 is SQIVND (reference sequence). This CDR3 contains 15 residues. CDR3 nucleotide sequence: TGTGCCAGTCGTGGCAGGGCTTACTTCAATCGGGCCCAGCATTTT. This translates into CASRGRAYFNRAQHF. Full variable domain (missing parts from reference TRBV19 and TRBJ1-5): DGGITQSPKYLFRKEGQNVTLSCEQNLNHDAMYWYRQDPGQGLRLIYYSQIVNDFQKGDIAEGYSVSREKKESFPLTVTSAQKNPTAFYLCASRGRAYFNRAQHFGDGTRLSIL.

The chain links TRBV2 to TRBJ1-4; 7 bases line up with TRBD1. V lost 1 base and J lost 6; bases outside the gene matches: 14. CDR3 length equals 18 residues. CDR1 is SNHLY, CDR2 FYNNEI, per germline. The CDR3 DNA sequence: TGTGCCAGCAGTGAAGTTGTTGGGTATGGGACAGAAGATGAAAAACTGTTTTTT. It encodes CASSEVVGYGTEDEKLFF. Variable domain in full (rest from reference TRBV2 and TRBJ1-4): EPEVTQTPSHQVTQMGQEVILRCVPISNHLYFYWYRQILGQKVEFLVSFYNNEISEKSEIFDDQFSVERPDGSNFTLKIRSTKLEDSAMYFCASSEVVGYGTEDEKLFFGSGTQLSVL.

The chain uses TRBV11-3 and TRBJ1-6; D gene ambiguous. Germline V gene sequence: CDR1 SGHNT, CDR2 YENEEA. The V end lost 5 bases, the J end lost 10 bases, and 15 bases lay between the germline ends. The CDR3 is made up of 14 amino acids. CDR3 sequence (DNA): TGTGCCAGCAGCCCGGAGTGGTTACTATCACCCCTCCACTTT. Translation: CASSPEWLLSPLHF.

This chain uses TRBV9 with TRBJ2-7; D possibly corresponds to TRBD2 (6 bases). Germline CDR1 reads SGDLS; CDR2 reads YYNGEE. The CDR3 has 18 amino acids. V was cut by 4 bases and J by 4 bases, with 27 bases left in between. The CDR3 DNA sequence: TGTGCCAGCAGCCCACGAGTTGGGTACCGGGGGTTTCCTTACGAGCAGTACTTC. It is translated as CASSPRVGYRGFPYEQYF.

This clone was observed a single time. The chain is built from TRBV4-1 and TRBJ2-6; TRBD2 is a possible D gene (5 bases). CDR3 size: 17 residues. The germline V gene encodes CDR1 MGHRA and CDR2 YSYEKL. Trimming stripped 3 bases from V and 4 bases from J, with 16 bases between. The DNA of the CDR3 is TGCGCCAGCAGCCACCCCCTTCGGGGATGGGGGGCCAACGTCCTGACTTTC. It translates to CASSHPLRGWGANVLTF.

V is TRBV9 and J is TRBJ1-2, with D uncertain. This CDR3 has 13 amino acids. In germline, CDR1 is SGDLS, CDR2 YYNGEE. Trimming took off 2 bases at V and 5 bases at J, with 10 bases between the two ends. CDR3 protein: CASSVSSSYGYTF. The CDR3 DNA is TGTGCCAGCAGCGTGTCTTCCTCTTATGGCTACACCTTC. Together with reference TRBV9 and TRBJ1-2, the CDR3 gives the full variable domain: DSGVTQTPKHLITATGQRVTLRCSPRSGDLSVYWYQQSLDQGLQFLIQYYNGEERAKGNILERFSAQQFPDLHSELNLSSLELGDSALYFCASSVSSSYGYTFGSGTRLTVV.

The chain uses TRBV23-1 and TRBJ2-3, with D possibly TRBD1 on 6 matching bases. TRBV23-1 is flagged as an ORF with uncertain function. This CDR3 spans 21 amino acids. Deletions cut 2 bases from V and 0 bases from J, with 27 bases between. CDR3 coding DNA: TGCGCCAGCAGTCAAGCAGACCAAAGGGGGTCCGCTAAGACTAGCACAGATACGCAGTATTTT. This sequence encodes CASSQADQRGSAKTSTDTQYF.